These T cell receptor beta chains were read from a single sample in a study of blood T cells in healthy people across ages. TCRdb independently ran MiXCR on the 5' RACE reads; one entry per CDR3 protein. Altogether more than 650,000 distinct CDR3 sequences are present, about a quarter being singletons, with the ten largest covering 3%. This same sample was also part of a study on T cells of mothers and their children.

Material: blood. The receptors were gathered from a boy between 5 and 17 years old in good health. The CDR3 runs from the conserved cysteine through the conserved F or W. Clone size, where shown, is once, few, many, or a class for clones that have expanded.

V gene: TRBV11-2; clone size: few; CDR3 protein: CASSAQLNSDYTF
V gene: TRBV3-1; clone size: NA; CDR3 protein: CASSFRDGMDTQYF
V gene: TRBV4-1; clone size: few; CDR3 protein: CASSQDGFFF
V gene: TRBV20-1; clone size: NA; CDR3 protein: CSASRNNSPLHF
V gene: TRBV3-1; clone size: many; CDR3 protein: CASSQDPQETQYF
V gene: TRBV6-1; clone size: NA; CDR3 protein: CASSYGSWDEQYF
V gene: TRBV7-3; clone size: few; CDR3 protein: CASSKSGTGGSEQYF
V gene: TRBV18; clone size: few; CDR3 protein: CASSSERAGPGETQYF
V gene: TRBV7-3; clone size: NA; CDR3 protein: CASSPTAVATEAFF
V gene: TRBV7-3; clone size: many; CDR3 protein: CASSLTGGNYGYTF
V gene: TRBV2; clone size: many; CDR3 protein: CASSEPRTGGDTGELFF
V gene: TRBV3-1; clone size: NA; CDR3 protein: CASSQEAAGTQETQYF
V gene: TRBV7-9; clone size: NA; CDR3 protein: CASSADWVMGGYTF
V gene: TRBV29-1; clone size: NA; CDR3 protein: CSVDGGASEQYF
V gene: TRBV9; clone size: few; CDR3 protein: CASSVMGGANVLTF
V gene: TRBV10-3; clone size: NA; CDR3 protein: CAISESKLTLSSYNEQFF
V gene: TRBV5-1; clone size: NA; CDR3 protein: CASSLAGDSETQYF
V gene: TRBV18; clone size: NA; CDR3 protein: CASSPPGQLRTGANVLTF
V gene: TRBV27; clone size: NA; CDR3 protein: CASRLKRGGVYEQFF
V gene: TRBV9; clone size: few; CDR3 protein: CASSSPRAGGSDEQYF
V gene: TRBV5-1; clone size: NA; CDR3 protein: CASQLGTGELFF
V gene: TRBV27; clone size: NA; CDR3 protein: CASANSGGLQETQYF
V gene: TRBV10-2; clone size: NA; CDR3 protein: CASSFHSGEETQYF
V gene: TRBV5-1; clone size: few; CDR3 protein: CASSLLGDLSSGNTIYF
V gene: TRBV6-1; clone size: few; CDR3 protein: CASRVLQGETQYF
V gene: TRBV2; clone size: few; CDR3 protein: CASSENAASGETQYF
V gene: TRBV29-1; clone size: NA; CDR3 protein: CSVEETLETQYF
V gene: TRBV4-1; clone size: few; CDR3 protein: CASSQTGQGSYEQYF
V gene: TRBV7-9; clone size: NA; CDR3 protein: CASNWGRREGNYGYTF
V gene: TRBV20-1; clone size: NA; CDR3 protein: CSAQFPDRSLYEQYF
V gene: TRBV11-2; clone size: NA; CDR3 protein: CASSLDLGGGAQDTQYF
V gene: TRBV24-1; clone size: NA; CDR3 protein: CATSATGSTGELFF
V gene: TRBV7-2; clone size: NA; CDR3 protein: CASSLSSGVYEQYF
V gene: TRBV7-9; clone size: NA; CDR3 protein: CANSSGQVEFF
V gene: TRBV20-1; clone size: NA; CDR3 protein: CSANRDRGPLSGNTIYF
V gene: TRBV7-3; clone size: few; CDR3 protein: CASSLLAGKQPQHF
V gene: TRBV12-5; clone size: NA; CDR3 protein: CASGFYTEAFF
V gene: TRBV6-1; clone size: NA; CDR3 protein: CASSLSGGIFNEQFF
V gene: TRBV26; clone size: once; CDR3 protein: CASSSSPGAGSYNEQFF
V gene: TRBV29-1; clone size: few; CDR3 protein: CSGQDTSYGQYF
V gene: TRBV12-3/TRBV12-4; clone size: NA; CDR3 protein: CASSRSPGELFF
V gene: TRBV12-3/TRBV12-4; clone size: NA; CDR3 protein: CASSFRQGYNEQFF
V gene: TRBV20-1; clone size: once; CDR3 protein: CSARAGTLYGYTF
V gene: TRBV2; clone size: NA; CDR3 protein: CASTKAQGPSEAFF
V gene: TRBV5-1; clone size: few; CDR3 protein: CASSLGVGGGGDEQFF
V gene: TRBV5-1; clone size: NA; CDR3 protein: CASSLLPGSSYEQYF
V gene: TRBV5-1; clone size: few; CDR3 protein: CASSSRTGYSSHEQYF
V gene: TRBV7-9; clone size: few; CDR3 protein: CASSSYRTGDFYEQYF
V gene: TRBV4-2; clone size: few; CDR3 protein: CASSHGGTDEKLFF
V gene: TRBV20-1; clone size: NA; CDR3 protein: CSARDWDRGREAQYF
V gene: TRBV27; clone size: NA; CDR3 protein: CASSLARSTAYSYEQYF
V gene: TRBV5-1; clone size: NA; CDR3 protein: CASSTDGYSTGELFF